One sample yielded the 10 T cell receptor beta chains listed below, sequenced in a study of T cell changes during pregnancy in multiple sclerosis. Some clones are missing from TCRdb's copy, which holds only in-frame ones; the method was immunoSEQ multiplex PCR. The sample holds 70,000 to 75,000 clones, approximately 92% seen once. Sequenced material: peripheral blood, taken before pregnancy. The receptor set was obtained from a female donor with multiple sclerosis, enrolled in a pregnancy study.

The rearrangement links TRBV27 to TRBJ2-7; D is undetermined. The CDR3 covers 13 residues. Germline V lookup: CDR1 MNHEY, CDR2 SMNVEV (reference sequence). Trimming removed 3 bases from V and 3 bases from J, with 9 bases in between. CDR3 region: CASSFVLGYEQYF. The CDR3 DNA reads as TGTGCCAGCAGTTTCGTCCTCGGCTACGAGCAGTACTTC.

In DNA, the CDR3 is TGCAGCGTTGTATTCCGCACAGATACGCAGTATTTT. Its protein is CSVVFRTDTQYF. The genes are TRBV29-1 and TRBJ2-3; D gene unclear. Trimming left V 4 bases short and J 1 base short, with 6 bases between. The germline CDR1 and CDR2 sequences are SQVTM and ANQGSEA. CDR3 size: 12 residues.

The chain uses TRBV15 and TRBJ1-1; D is uncertain. Germline V CDR1 and CDR2: LNHNV, YYDKDF (reference sequence). CDR3 size: 15 residues. Trimming took 1 base from V and 2 from J, leaving 11 bases between them. This CDR3 is CATSRVGRYNTEAFF. The CDR3 region has the DNA TGTGCCACCAGCAGAGTGGGCAGGTACAACACTGAAGCTTTCTTT.

The chain combines TRBV28 with TRBJ1-5; 10 nucleotides agree with TRBD1. The CDR3 extends over 17 amino acids. The V gene's germline CDR1 is MDHEN and CDR2 SYDVKM. J was trimmed by 3 bases and V by 5 bases; bases with no gene match: 10. The CDR3 spells CASSLIRTGGSNQPQHF. CDR3 DNA sequence: TGTGCCAGCAGTCTCATCCGGACAGGGGGTTCCAATCAGCCCCAGCATTTT.

V is TRBV9 and J is TRBJ2-3, with 12 bases aligning to TRBD2. CDR3 length: 16 amino acids. Germline V CDR1 and CDR2: SGDLS, YYNGEE. V was pared by 4 bases and J by 4 bases, with 7 bases of the junction left unmatched. This CDR3 reads CASSSTSGRRSDTQYF. CDR3 bases: TGTGCCAGCAGCTCGACTAGCGGGAGAAGATCAGATACGCAGTATTTT.

The V and J genes are TRBV27 and TRBJ1-2; TRBD1 aligns across 10 bases. The germline gives CDR1 MNHEY, CDR2 SMNVEV (reference sequence). The length of the CDR3 is 16 residues. J was trimmed by 0 bases and V by 6 bases; bases with no gene match: 7. The CDR3: CASRRQGAFSNYGYTF. CDR3 DNA: TGTGCCAGCAGACGACAGGGGGCTTTCTCTAACTATGGCTACACCTTC.

The sample holds one count of this clone. The chain links TRBV19 to TRBJ1-5, with unresolved D. Germline lookup yields CDR1 LNHDA and CDR2 SQIVND (reference sequence). CDR3 length: 12 residues. V lost 1 base and J 9 bases, leaving 7 bases between the germline ends. CDR3 sequence reads: CASSIVGGPQHF. Written as DNA, the CDR3 is TGTGCCAGTAGTATAGTTGGCGGGCCCCAGCATTTT.

The chain links TRBV10-3 to TRBJ1-4; D perhaps matches TRBD1 (5 bases). This CDR3 has 17 residues. Deletions cut 10 bases from V and 1 base from J, with 22 bases between. Germline CDR1 reads ENHRY; CDR2 reads SYGVKD. The CDR3 nucleotides are TGTGCCACTAGGGGAGGGGCCCTACGAAGAACTAATGAAAAACTGTTTTTT. Its translation: CATRGGALRRTNEKLFF.

CDR3 loop: CASSLRLAGGTDTQYF. In DNA form, the CDR3 reads TGTGCCAGCAGCCTACGACTAGCGGGAGGGACAGATACGCAGTATTTT. This rearrangement joins TRBV7-2 to TRBJ2-3; TRBD2 matches at 14 bases. CDR1 is SGHTA and CDR2 is FQGNSA in the germline V gene. V shed 5 bases, J shed 3 bases, and the junction held 4 bases outside the gene matches. The length of the CDR3 is 16 residues.

The chain is built from TRBV6-5 and TRBJ2-7; TRBD1 matches 8 bases. In germline, CDR1 is MNHEY, CDR2 SVGAGI. The CDR3 consists of 15 residues. V was pared by 4 bases and J by 2 bases, with 7 bases of the junction left unmatched. CDR3 protein: CASSSRGDRTYEQYF. CDR3 coding DNA: TGTGCCAGCAGTTCCAGGGGGGACAGGACCTACGAGCAGTACTTC.